This T cell receptor (beta chain) was profiled in a study of T-cell reconstitution after alpha-beta-depleted transplantation in children. Molecular barcoding with unique molecular identifiers was used for the TCRbeta library. TCRdb reanalysed the PCR reads using MiXCR and keeps one entry per CDR3 protein. In the table there are around 680,000 distinct CDR3 sequences, 16% of which are singletons. The receptor comes from a human donor who donated a stem cell graft to a child with acute myeloid leukemia. The sample consisted of PBMCs from the stem cell graft donor, taken from the stem cell graft.

CDR3 protein: CASSLDRASMNTEAFF. CDR3 DNA sequence: TGTGCCAGCAGCTTAGACAGGGCATCAATGAACACTGAAGCTTTCTTT. The V and J genes are TRBV7-2 and TRBJ1-1, with a possible D match to TRBD1 (6 bases). The CDR3 runs to 16 residues. The germline V gene encodes CDR1 SGHTA and CDR2 FQGNSA. V was clipped by 1 base and J by 0 bases, with 12 bases between them. Filled out from reference TRBV7-2 and TRBJ1-1, the complete variable domain reads GAGVSQSPSNKVTEKGKDVELRCDPISGHTALYWYRQSLGQGLEFLIYFQGNSAPDKSGLPSDRFSAERTGGSVSTLTIQRTQQEDSAVYLCASSLDRASMNTEAFFGQGTRLTVV.